The 2 T cell receptor beta chains listed next were all sequenced from one sample in a study of cytomegalovirus exposure and HLA in healthy donors. Primers: 60 Vbeta forward and 13 Jbeta reverse. Data came from immunoSEQ multiplex PCR; TCRdb stores just in-frame clones and leaves some out. The sample lists roughly 200,000 clones, 70% occurring once. The sample comprised PBMCs. Source of these receptors: a man aged 40-55 years in good health and CMV-seropositive.

V is TRBV27 and J is TRBJ2-7, with 7 bases fitting TRBD1. Germline V lookup: CDR1 MNHEY, CDR2 SMNVEV (reference sequence). The CDR3 has 12 residues. V dropped 9 bases and J dropped 5; count of bases not matched to a gene: 7. CDR3 amino acids: CASRTGLDEQYF. Written as DNA, the CDR3 is TGTGCCAGTCGGACAGGTCTTGACGAGCAGTACTTC.

This clone was counted only a few times. The chain couples TRBV5-1 to TRBJ1-1; 7 bases map to TRBD1. The J segment lost 0 bases and the V segment lost 4 bases, leaving 6 bases of the junction unmatched. This CDR3 has 15 residues. Looked up from germline, CDR1 is SGHRS and CDR2 is YFSETQ. CDR3 coding DNA: TGCGCCAGCAGCCACAGACAGGGACTGAACACTGAAGCTTTCTTT. It encodes CASSHRQGLNTEAFF.